This entry lists 28 T cell receptor beta chains sequenced from one sample in a study of CD8+ T cells in alopecia areata. cDNA prepared by RNA extraction and subsequent reverse transcription served as the template for sequencing. Profiled with immunoSEQ multiplex PCR; TCRdb holds only in-frame clones, not every one. The data contain some 100,000 clones, around two fifths of them singletons. Sequenced material: CD4+ T cells sorted from blood. These receptors were obtained from a human donor with alopecia areata.

This clone was counted a few times. The J gene is TRBJ2-7, the V gene TRBV28, with TRBD2 matching over 7 bases. The CDR3 is made up of 14 amino acids. The germline CDR1 and CDR2 sequences are MDHEN and SYDVKM. With 4 bases clipped from V and 0 bases from J, the junction kept 3 bases outside the gene matches. The CDR3 coding sequence is TGTGCCAGCAGTTATGGCGGGAGCTCCTACGAGCAGTACTTC. Translating it yields CASSYGGSSYEQYF.

Only one count was recorded for this clone. This rearrangement joins TRBV2 to TRBJ2-7; perhaps TRBD2 as D (6 bases). The CDR3 is 14 residues long. Germline V lookup: CDR1 SNHLY, CDR2 FYNNEI. V lost 6 bases and J 6 bases, leaving 18 bases between the germline ends. This CDR3 is CASSHRDSVGEQYF. For the CDR3, the DNA is TGTGCCAGCAGCCACCGGGACTCCGTCGGCGAGCAGTACTTC.

This clone has more than one count but fewer than ten. The rearrangement uses TRBV29-1 and TRBJ2-2, with 13 positions matching TRBD2. From germline, CDR1 is SQVTM and CDR2 ANQGSEA. Trimming took 7 bases from V and 4 from J; bases not matched to a gene: 3. The CDR3 has 14 amino acids. The CDR3 protein is CSARTSGGTGELFF. CDR3 nucleotide sequence: TGCAGCGCTCGGACTAGCGGGGGCACCGGGGAGCTGTTTTTT.

The chain uses TRBV20-1 and TRBJ2-7; D unresolved. V lost 7 bases, J lost 2 bases, and 9 bases lay in between. Per germline, CDR1 DFQATT and CDR2 SNEGSKA (reference sequence). CDR3 length: 11 residues. The CDR3 nucleotides read TGCAGTGTCTCGGGTCCCTACGAGCAGTACTTC. This sequence encodes CSVSGPYEQYF.

The CDR3 protein is CASSVGLAGGAETQYF. The CDR3 coding sequence is TGTGCCAGCAGTGTTGGACTAGCGGGAGGAGCAGAGACCCAGTACTTC. This chain links TRBV2 with TRBJ2-5; 14 bases align to TRBD2. This CDR3 region has 16 residues. The ends lost 4 bases at V and 4 bases at J; junction bases unmatched: 5. CDR1 is SNHLY, CDR2 FYNNEI, per germline.

J is TRBJ2-7 and V is TRBV29-1; TRBD1 aligns across 7 bases. Germline values: CDR1 SQVTM, CDR2 ANQGSEA. V shed 6 bases and J 4 bases; nucleotides not matched to a gene: 3. The CDR3 has 11 amino acids. Written as DNA, the CDR3 is TGCAGCGTGTCACAGGGGTACGAGCAGTACTTC. Its translation is CSVSQGYEQYF.

This clone was observed a few times. The chain joins TRBV29-1 to TRBJ2-3; 9 nucleotides match TRBD2. The CDR3 sequence is 15 residues long. CDR1 is SQVTM, CDR2 ANQGSEA, per germline. Losses at the gene ends were 3 bases for V and 4 bases for J; bases not matched to a gene: 8. The CDR3, as DNA: TGCAGCGTTGACGGCGGGAGGGCCCTGGCAGATACGCAGTATTTT. Translating gives CSVDGGRALADTQYF.

The chain has TRBV7-2 and TRBJ1-1; D is unresolved. Trimming removed 4 bases from V and 5 bases from J, with 11 bases in between. This CDR3 spans 13 amino acids. Germline V lookup: CDR1 SGHTA, CDR2 FQGNSA. The CDR3, as DNA: TGTGCCAGCAGCTCCCCCGTGGGGACTGAAGCTTTCTTT. Residues: CASSSPVGTEAFF.

The V and J genes are TRBV29-1 and TRBJ2-5, with 10 bases aligning to TRBD2. The CDR3 covers 15 residues. After removal of 3 bases from V and 2 bases from J, the junction contained 6 bases not matched to a gene. From germline, CDR1 is SQVTM and CDR2 ANQGSEA. The CDR3 here is CSVDGSGGIQETQYF. DNA of the CDR3: TGCAGCGTTGACGGTAGCGGGGGGATTCAAGAGACCCAGTACTTC.

This clone has only a few counts. The chain couples TRBV28 to TRBJ2-3, with D possibly matching TRBD1 (6 bases). Trimming shortened V by 4 bases and J by 0 bases, and 8 bases separated the two germline ends. The V gene's germline CDR1 is MDHEN and CDR2 SYDVKM. This CDR3 is built from 14 residues. The CDR3 reads CASSSGQSTDTQYF. DNA of the CDR3: TGTGCCAGCAGTTCCGGACAGAGCACAGATACGCAGTATTTT.

A few counts support this clone. This CDR3 is CASIGTGADTQYF. The DNA for the CDR3 is TGCGCCAGCATCGGGACGGGGGCAGATACGCAGTATTTT. The chain employs TRBV5-1 and TRBJ2-3, with a weak D call TRBD2 (6 bases). The length of the CDR3 is 13 residues. With 6 bases removed from V and 4 bases from J, the gap between germline ends came to 12 bases. Germline V CDR1 and CDR2: SGHRS, YFSETQ.

This clone came up a few times. The chain carries TRBV19 and TRBJ2-2, with 8 bases identical to TRBD2. The CDR3 consists of 17 residues. V lost 6 bases to trimming and J lost 4 bases; unmatched junction nucleotides: 13. Looked up from germline, CDR1 is LNHDA and CDR2 is SQIVND (reference sequence). CDR3 DNA sequence: TGTGCCAGTAGGCCTTATCGAGGGACTAGTCGCACCGGGGAGCTGTTTTTT. Translated: CASRPYRGTSRTGELFF. The complete variable domain, with remaining parts taken from reference TRBV19 and TRBJ2-2, reads DGGITQSPKYLFRKEGQNVTLSCEQNLNHDAMYWYRQDPGQGLRLIYYSQIVNDFQKGDIAEGYSVSREKKESFPLTVTSAQKNPTAFYLCASRPYRGTSRTGELFFGEGSRLTVL.

The J gene is TRBJ2-4, the V gene TRBV7-2, with D perhaps being TRBD1 or TRBD2 (7 bases each). Germline V gives CDR1 SGHTA, CDR2 FQGNSA. The CDR3 runs to 14 residues. V was trimmed by 6 bases and J by 8 bases, leaving 17 bases between them. CDR3 sequence (DNA): TGTGCCAGCAGACCAGGGGGGGAGATAGACATTCAGTACTTC. Encoded protein: CASRPGGEIDIQYF.

This clone counts as medium-sized (0.01 to 0.1%). This chain connects TRBV10-3 to TRBJ2-7, with a possible D match to TRBD2 (6 bases). The length of the CDR3 is 15 residues. Germline V gene data show CDR1 as ENHRY and CDR2 as SYGVKD. Trimming cost V 6 bases and J 3 bases, with 18 bases left between them. The CDR3 loop reads CAISLSRDWGYEQYF. For the CDR3, the DNA is TGTGCCATCAGCCTAAGCCGGGACTGGGGCTACGAGCAGTACTTC.

The genes are TRBV2 and TRBJ1-5, with a possible D match to TRBD1 (5 bases). V lost 7 bases, J lost 0 bases, and 13 bases lay in between. CDR3 length: 15 amino acids. Germline V gene data show CDR1 as SNHLY and CDR2 as FYNNEI. CDR3 in amino acids: CASTEGYLSNQPQHF. As DNA, the CDR3 is TGTGCCAGCACCGAGGGGTATCTTAGCAATCAGCCCCAGCATTTT.

This clone was observed a handful of times. The rearrangement joins TRBV30 to TRBJ1-3, with D maybe TRBD1 (5 bases). The CDR3 is 13 residues long. The V gene lost 1 base and the J gene lost 3 bases, with 7 bases spanning the gap. Per germline, CDR1 GTSNPN and CDR2 SVGIG (reference sequence). The CDR3: CAWSGQNGNTIYF. DNA for the CDR3: TGTGCCTGGAGTGGACAGAATGGAAACACCATATATTTT.

V usage is TRBV14 and J usage is TRBJ2-7, with a possible D match to TRBD1 (6 bases). Trimming removed 3 bases at V and 9 bases at J, with 18 bases between. The CDR3 loop spans 14 amino acids. Germline-derived CDR1 and CDR2 are SGHDN and FVKESK. CDR3 in DNA: TGTGCCAGCAGCCAGGACCGTCGGGACACAGGGCAGTACTTC. The encoded protein is CASSQDRRDTGQYF.

Only a few counts were recorded for this clone. This sequence joins TRBV7-2 and TRBJ2-4; D gene uncertain. CDR1 is SGHTA and CDR2 is FQGNSA in the germline V gene. This CDR3 has 14 amino acids. V lost 5 bases to trimming and J lost 0 bases, with 8 bases between them. The CDR3 DNA follows: TGTGCCAGCAGCCTGACAAGAGCCAAAAACATTCAGTACTTC. Its translation: CASSLTRAKNIQYF.

This clone was counted once. The chain links TRBV30 to TRBJ2-4; 11 nucleotides line up with TRBD2. Germline V gene sequence: CDR1 GTSNPN, CDR2 SVGIG (reference sequence). After removal of 1 base from V and 3 bases from J, the junction contained 5 bases not matched to a gene. This CDR3 region has 16 residues. The DNA of the CDR3 is TGTGCCTGGAGTGGGGTACTAGCGGGAGTCAAAAACATTCAGTACTTC. Its translation is CAWSGVLAGVKNIQYF.

This chain uses TRBV7-2 with TRBJ1-2; 7 nucleotides agree with TRBD1. The germline CDR1 and CDR2 sequences are SGHTA and FQGNSA. The CDR3 covers 12 residues. V was pared by 4 bases and J by 8 bases, with 4 bases of the junction left unmatched. For the CDR3, the DNA is TGTGCCAGCAGCTGGGACAGCGGCGGCTACACCTTC. Protein: CASSWDSGGYTF. The full variable domain, completed using reference TRBV7-2 and TRBJ1-2, is GAGVSQSPSNKVTEKGKDVELRCDPISGHTALYWYRQSLGQGLEFLIYFQGNSAPDKSGLPSDRFSAERTGGSVSTLTIQRTQQEDSAVYLCASSWDSGGYTFGSGTRLTVV.

The chain employs TRBV6-6 and TRBJ2-1; the D is unclear. The CDR3 is 13 residues long. V lost 7 bases, J lost 4 bases, and 11 bases lay in between. Germline V gene sequence: CDR1 MNHNY, CDR2 SVGAGI (reference sequence). Written as DNA, the CDR3 is TGTGCCAGCAACTCGGCAGCATACAATGAGCAGTTCTTC. Its translation: CASNSAAYNEQFF.

This clone occurred a few times. The DNA of the CDR3 is TGCGCCAGCAGCTTGGGGGTAGCGGGAGCCGGAGATACGCAGTATTTT. Encoded protein: CASSLGVAGAGDTQYF. The rearrangement uses TRBV5-1 and TRBJ2-3, with 9 positions matching TRBD2. CDR1 is SGHRS and CDR2 is YFSETQ in the germline V gene. The CDR3 totals 16 residues. The V and J ends lost 0 bases and 5 bases, in that order; junction bases with no gene match: 7.

The genes are TRBV5-6 and TRBJ2-7, with D possibly matching TRBD2 (5 bases). Germline V lookup: CDR1 SGHDT, CDR2 YYEEEE. This CDR3 has 13 residues. Trimming pared 4 bases from V and 6 bases from J, leaving 14 bases between. The DNA for the CDR3 is TGTGCCAGCAGCCGGCGAGGGCCCGCCGAGCAGTACTTC. Translation gives CASSRRGPAEQYF.

CDR3 nucleotide sequence: TGTGCCAGCAGCCCTCTTTATCGCCGGGAAAGCTCTGGGGCCAACGTCCTGACTTTC. This gives the protein CASSPLYRRESSGANVLTF. This sequence joins TRBV7-9 and TRBJ2-6; D is perhaps TRBD2 (5 bases). The ends were cut back, 5 bases at V and 0 bases at J, with 20 bases in the middle. This CDR3 has 19 amino acids. Germline V gene data show CDR1 as SEHNR and CDR2 as FQNEAQ (reference sequence).

This sequence joins TRBV5-1 and TRBJ2-4; D call uncertain. The germline gives CDR1 SGHRS, CDR2 YFSETQ. Trimming cost V 4 bases and J 0 bases, with 8 bases left between them. The CDR3 has 14 amino acids. CDR3 loop: CASSKDLAKNIQYF. The DNA of the CDR3 is TGCGCCAGCAGCAAGGACCTAGCCAAAAACATTCAGTACTTC.

The CDR3 sequence is CSVARTARNTEAFF. The CDR3 DNA reads TGCAGCGTTGCCCGGACAGCCAGGAACACTGAAGCTTTCTTT. V and J are TRBV29-1 and TRBJ1-1, with a weak D call TRBD1 (6 bases). Germline V gives CDR1 SQVTM, CDR2 ANQGSEA. Deletions cut 4 bases from V and 1 base from J, with 13 bases between. The CDR3 extends over 14 amino acids.

The chain is built from TRBV9 and TRBJ2-5; 8 bases agree with TRBD2. After removal of 3 bases from V and 1 base from J, the junction contained 2 bases not matched to a gene. The CDR3 extends over 14 amino acids. CDR1 and CDR2 (germline): SGDLS, YYNGEE. The CDR3 is CASSATSGQETQYF. The CDR3 DNA reads TGTGCCAGCAGCGCCACTAGCGGCCAAGAGACCCAGTACTTC.

V usage is TRBV29-1 and J usage is TRBJ2-6, with a tentative D call TRBD2 (6 bases). Germline V gene data show CDR1 as SQVTM and CDR2 as ANQGSEA. Trimming stripped 5 bases from V and 3 bases from J, with 11 bases between. The CDR3 is 14 residues long. Written as DNA, the CDR3 is TGCAGCGTTCGGAACGGGAGTGGGGCCAACGTCCTGACTTTC. This codes for CSVRNGSGANVLTF.